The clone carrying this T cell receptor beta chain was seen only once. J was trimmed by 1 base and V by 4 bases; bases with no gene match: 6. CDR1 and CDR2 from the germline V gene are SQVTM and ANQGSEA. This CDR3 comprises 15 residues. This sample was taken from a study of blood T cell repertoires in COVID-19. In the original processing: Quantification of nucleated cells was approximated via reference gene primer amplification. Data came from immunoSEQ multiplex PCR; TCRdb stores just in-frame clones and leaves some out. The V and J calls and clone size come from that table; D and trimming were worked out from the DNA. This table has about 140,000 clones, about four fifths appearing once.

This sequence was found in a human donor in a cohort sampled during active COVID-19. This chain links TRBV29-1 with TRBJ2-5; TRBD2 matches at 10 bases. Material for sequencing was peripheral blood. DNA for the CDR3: TGCAGCGTTGCGGCTAGCGGGAGCGGCCAAGAGACCCAGTACTTC. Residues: CSVAASGSGQETQYF.